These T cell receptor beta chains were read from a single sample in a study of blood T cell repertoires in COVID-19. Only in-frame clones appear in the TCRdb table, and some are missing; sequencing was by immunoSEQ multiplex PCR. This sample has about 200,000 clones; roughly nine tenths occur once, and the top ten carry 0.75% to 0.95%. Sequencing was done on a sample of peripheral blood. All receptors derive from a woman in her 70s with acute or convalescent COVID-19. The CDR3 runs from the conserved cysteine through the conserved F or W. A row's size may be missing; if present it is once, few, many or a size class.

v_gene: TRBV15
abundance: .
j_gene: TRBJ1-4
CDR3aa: CATSRDPNEKLFF

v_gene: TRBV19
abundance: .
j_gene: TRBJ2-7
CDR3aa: CASSWDRATYEQYF

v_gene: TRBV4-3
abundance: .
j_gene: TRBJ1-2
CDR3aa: CASSRFMDSNYGYTF

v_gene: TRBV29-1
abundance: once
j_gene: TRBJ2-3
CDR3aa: CSVELRGDTQYF

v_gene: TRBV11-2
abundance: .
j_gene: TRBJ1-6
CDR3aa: CASGGDRDNSPLHF

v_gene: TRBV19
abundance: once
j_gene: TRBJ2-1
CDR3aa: CASSLRHTYNEQFF

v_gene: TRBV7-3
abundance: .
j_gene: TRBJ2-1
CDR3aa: CASSLGLSSYNEQFF

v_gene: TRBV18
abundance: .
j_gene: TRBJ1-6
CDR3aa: CASSPLSGQGRNNSPLHF

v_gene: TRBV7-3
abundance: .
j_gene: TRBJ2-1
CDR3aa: CASSASGTGYNEQFF

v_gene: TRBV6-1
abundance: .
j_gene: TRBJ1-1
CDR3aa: CASSEALPGQTEAFF

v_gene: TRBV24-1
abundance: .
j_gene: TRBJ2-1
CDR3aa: CATSDFQQTSGSYNEQFF

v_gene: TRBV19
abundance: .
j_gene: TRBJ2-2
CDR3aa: CASSIGTVGTGELFF

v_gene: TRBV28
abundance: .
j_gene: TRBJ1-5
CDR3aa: CASSPGRGDQNQPQHF

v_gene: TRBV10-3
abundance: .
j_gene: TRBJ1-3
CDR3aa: CAIRGQGSGNTIYF

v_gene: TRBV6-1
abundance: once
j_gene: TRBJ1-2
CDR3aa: CASSDGTEYGYTF

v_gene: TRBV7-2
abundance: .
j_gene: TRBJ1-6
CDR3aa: CASSAVPTGSNSPLHF

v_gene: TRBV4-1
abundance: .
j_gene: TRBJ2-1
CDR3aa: CASSQNSGVYNEQFF

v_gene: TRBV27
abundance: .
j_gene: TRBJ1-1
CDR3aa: CASSDRGGNTEAFF

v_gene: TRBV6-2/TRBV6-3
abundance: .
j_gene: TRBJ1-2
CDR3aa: CASSYTAGAGYTF

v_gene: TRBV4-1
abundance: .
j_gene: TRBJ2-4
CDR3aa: CASSPEGTGRVGAAKNIQYF

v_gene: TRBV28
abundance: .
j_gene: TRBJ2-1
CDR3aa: CASSSGTSGIYEQFF

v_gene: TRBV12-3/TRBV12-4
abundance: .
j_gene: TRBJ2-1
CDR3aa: CASSLTDWNEQFF

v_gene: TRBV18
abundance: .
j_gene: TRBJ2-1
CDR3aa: CASSRTSNEQFF

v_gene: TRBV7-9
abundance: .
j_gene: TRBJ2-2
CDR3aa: CASSLDASGRARTGELFF

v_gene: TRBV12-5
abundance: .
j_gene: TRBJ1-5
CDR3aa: CARTGTGDLYSNQPQHF

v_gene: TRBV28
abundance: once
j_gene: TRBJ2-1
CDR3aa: CASSLAGSGPLNEQFF

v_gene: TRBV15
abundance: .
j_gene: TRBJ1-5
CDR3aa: CATSRRQGAEVQPQHF

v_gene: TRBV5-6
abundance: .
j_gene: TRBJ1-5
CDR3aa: CASSTGQSNQPQHF

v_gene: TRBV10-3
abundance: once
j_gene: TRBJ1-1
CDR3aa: CAIGSEGMNTEAFF

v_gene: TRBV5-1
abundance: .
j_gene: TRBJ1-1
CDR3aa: CASSARTVSLNTEAFF

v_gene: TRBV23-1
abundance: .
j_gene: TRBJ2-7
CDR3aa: CASSQSTDKRGEQYF

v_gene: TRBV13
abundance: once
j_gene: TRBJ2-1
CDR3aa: CASSLMTSGGANEQFF

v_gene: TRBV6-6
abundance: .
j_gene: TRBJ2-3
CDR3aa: CASSYSTSSTDTQYF

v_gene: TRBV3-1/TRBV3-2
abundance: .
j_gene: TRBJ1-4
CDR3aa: CASSQVENEKLFF

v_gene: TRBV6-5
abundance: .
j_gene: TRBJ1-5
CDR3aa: CASSEVRLLNQPQHF

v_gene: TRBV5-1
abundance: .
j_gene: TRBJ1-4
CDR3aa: CASSLPSTNEKLFF

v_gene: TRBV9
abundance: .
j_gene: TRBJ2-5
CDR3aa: CASSVVGTQQETQYF

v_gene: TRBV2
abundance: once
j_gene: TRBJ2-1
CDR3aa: CASSTTQGRGRNEQFF

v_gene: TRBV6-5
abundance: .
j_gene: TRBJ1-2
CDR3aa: CASSLGQDYGYTF

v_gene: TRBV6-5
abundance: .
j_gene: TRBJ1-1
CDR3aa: CASSYSSQGPTEAFF

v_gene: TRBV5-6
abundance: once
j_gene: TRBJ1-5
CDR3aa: CASSLLHQPQHF

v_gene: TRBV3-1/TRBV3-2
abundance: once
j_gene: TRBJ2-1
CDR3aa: CASRRQGSYNEQFF

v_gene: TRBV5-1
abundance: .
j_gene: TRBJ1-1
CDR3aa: CASSLNPGTGLNTEAFF

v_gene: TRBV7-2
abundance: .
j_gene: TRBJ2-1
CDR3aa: CASSSMDRGWVEQFF

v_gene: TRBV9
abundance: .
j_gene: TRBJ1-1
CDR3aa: CASSFGQGRSEAFF

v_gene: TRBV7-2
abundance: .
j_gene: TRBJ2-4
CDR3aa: CASSLGTDSAKNIQYF

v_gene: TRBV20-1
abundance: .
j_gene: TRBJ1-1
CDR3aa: CSASVGRGRYNEAFF

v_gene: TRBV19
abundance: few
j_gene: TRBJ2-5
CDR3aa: CASSMAGVQETQYF

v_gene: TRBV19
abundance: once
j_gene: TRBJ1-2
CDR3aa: CATPGLYGYTF

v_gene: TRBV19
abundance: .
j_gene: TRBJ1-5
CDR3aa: CASRALHSNQPQHF

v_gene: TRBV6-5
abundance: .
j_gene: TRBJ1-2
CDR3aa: CASSYSGKGGYTF

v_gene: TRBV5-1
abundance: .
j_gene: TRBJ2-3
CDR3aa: CASSFKSSTDTQYF